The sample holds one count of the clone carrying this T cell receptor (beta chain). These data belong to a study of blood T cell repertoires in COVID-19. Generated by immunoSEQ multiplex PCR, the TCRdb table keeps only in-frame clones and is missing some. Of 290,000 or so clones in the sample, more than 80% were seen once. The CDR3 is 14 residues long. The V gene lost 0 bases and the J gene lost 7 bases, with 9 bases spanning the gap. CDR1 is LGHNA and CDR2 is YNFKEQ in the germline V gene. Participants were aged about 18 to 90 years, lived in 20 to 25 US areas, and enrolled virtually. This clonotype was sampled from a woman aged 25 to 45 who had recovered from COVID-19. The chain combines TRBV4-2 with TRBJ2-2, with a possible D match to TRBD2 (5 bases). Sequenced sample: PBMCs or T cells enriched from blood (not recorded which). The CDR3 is CASSQDPGYGELFF. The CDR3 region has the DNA TGTGCCAGCAGCCAAGATCCGGGATACGGGGAGCTGTTTTTT.